Listed below are T cell receptor beta chains from one sample, sequenced in a study of blood T cell repertoires in COVID-19. The assay was immunoSEQ multiplex PCR, and TCRdb's table has in-frame clones only and misses some. The data contain roughly 27,000 clones, 90% to 95% of them seen just once; the ten biggest clones take up 15% to 20%. The sample comprised peripheral blood. All receptors come from a human donor with active COVID-19. The donor label of this sample is uncertain. The CDR3 runs from the conserved cysteine through the conserved F or W. The D gene is left open where the match is weak. Part of the rows lack a size; the others show once, few, many or a class for expanded clones.

v_call,d_call,clone_size,j_call,cdr3_aa,cdr3_nt
TRBV7-2,TRBD1,.,TRBJ1-2,CASSSLTGWEYGYTF,TGTGCCAGCAGCTCCTTGACAGGGTGGGAGTATGGCTACACCTTC
TRBV9,.,few,TRBJ2-3,CASSIGTYTDTQYF,TGTGCCAGCAGCATCGGGACTTACACAGATACGCAGTATTTT
TRBV27,TRBD1,.,TRBJ2-7,CASSLSQGDHPYEQYF,TGTGCCAGCAGTTTATCTCAGGGGGACCATCCCTACGAGCAGTACTTC
TRBV21-1,.,.,TRBJ2-7,CASSRNPTSGDVDEQYF,TGTGCCAGCAGCAGAAACCCCACTAGCGGGGATGTCGACGAGCAGTACTTC
TRBV7-9,TRBD1,.,TRBJ1-6,CASSSRDRVRSPLHF,TGTGCCAGCAGCTCCCGGGACAGGGTACGTTCACCCCTCCACTTT
TRBV19,TRBD1,.,TRBJ2-7,CASSTGTGGYEQYF,TGTGCCAGTAGTACCGGGACAGGGGGCTACGAGCAGTACTTC
TRBV30,.,.,TRBJ1-2,CAWSKGGWGYTF,TGTGCCTGGAGTAAGGGGGGGTGGGGCTACACCTTC
TRBV13,TRBD2,.,TRBJ2-5,CASSQGTSGRKETQYF,TGTGCCAGCAGCCAAGGGACTAGCGGGAGAAAAGAGACCCAGTACTTC
TRBV19,TRBD2,.,TRBJ2-5,CASRGREGQETQYF,TGTGCCAGCCGGGGGCGGGAGGGCCAAGAGACCCAGTACTTC
TRBV5-4,TRBD2,once,TRBJ2-3,CASRDLAGGLTDTQYF,TGTGCCAGCAGGGACCTAGCGGGGGGCCTCACAGATACGCAGTATTTT
TRBV4-1,.,.,TRBJ1-5,CASSGGTEGNQPQHF,TGCGCCAGCAGCGGCGGGACGGAAGGCAATCAGCCCCAGCATTTT
TRBV19,.,.,TRBJ1-5,CASSMEQYNQPQHF,TGTGCCAGTAGTATGGAACAGTACAATCAGCCCCAGCATTTT
TRBV27,TRBD1,.,TRBJ1-1,CASSHRQGAEAFF,TGTGCCAGCAGTCACAGACAGGGCGCTGAAGCTTTCTTT
TRBV11-2,.,.,TRBJ2-2,CASSFSQVNTGELFF,TGTGCCAGCAGCTTTTCGCAGGTGAACACCGGGGAGCTGTTTTTT
TRBV6-5,TRBD2,once,TRBJ2-5,CASSLAGEYQETQYF,TGTGCCAGCAGTCTAGCGGGAGAGTACCAAGAGACCCAGTACTTC
TRBV7-3,TRBD1,.,TRBJ1-6,CASSLNQGGGSPLHF,TGTGCCAGCAGCTTAAATCAGGGGGGTGGCTCACCCCTCCACTTT
TRBV30,.,once,TRBJ2-7,CAWSPAGSEQYF,TGTGCCTGGAGTCCGGCAGGAAGCGAGCAGTACTTC
TRBV6-5,TRBD1,.,TRBJ1-2,CASSSAGGYYGYTF,TGTGCCAGCAGTTCCGCAGGGGGCTACTATGGCTACACCTTC
TRBV9,.,.,TRBJ2-2,CASSVEGTGELFF,TGTGCCAGCAGCGTAGAGGGGACCGGGGAGCTGTTTTTT
TRBV10-3,TRBD1,.,TRBJ2-3,CAIRPGQGSSLRTDTQYF,TGTGCCATCAGACCGGGACAGGGATCCTCACTGAGAACAGATACGCAGTATTTT
TRBV5-5,TRBD2,once,TRBJ2-6,CASSFLIAGGSGANVLTF,TGTGCCAGCAGCTTCTTAATAGCGGGAGGGTCTGGGGCCAACGTCCTGACTTTC
TRBV19,.,.,TRBJ2-5,CASSTQRIETQYF,TGTGCCAGTAGTACGCAGCGTATAGAGACCCAGTACTTC
TRBV5-1,TRBD2,.,TRBJ2-3,CASSLGELAGTDTQYF,TGCGCCAGCAGCCTGGGTGAACTAGCGGGCACAGATACGCAGTATTTT
TRBV19,TRBD2,.,TRBJ2-3,CASSRELAGVTNTQYF,TGTGCCAGTAGCAGAGAACTAGCGGGGGTTACGAATACGCAGTATTTT
TRBV7-2,.,.,TRBJ2-7,CASSLTGVYEQYF,TGTGCCAGCAGCTTAACGGGAGTCTACGAGCAGTACTTC
TRBV7-9,TRBD2,.,TRBJ2-7,CASSLGLGSYEQYF,TGTGCCAGCAGCCTAGGACTAGGCTCCTACGAGCAGTACTTC
TRBV5-6,TRBD1,.,TRBJ1-3,CASSPSRQGGNTIYF,TGTGCCAGCAGCCCGTCTCGACAGGGCGGAAACACCATATATTTT
TRBV6-5,TRBD2,.,TRBJ2-7,CASSNSGRAYEQYF,TGTGCCAGCAGCAATAGCGGGAGGGCCTACGAGCAGTACTTC
TRBV5-1,TRBD1,.,TRBJ2-1,CASSLGTGEWNEQFF,TGCGCCAGCAGCTTAGGGACAGGGGAATGGAATGAGCAGTTCTTC
TRBV7-2,.,.,TRBJ1-3,CASSLNGGNTIYF,TGTGCCAGCAGCTTAAACGGTGGAAACACCATATATTTT
TRBV4-1,.,.,TRBJ1-5,CASSLVNRDPQPQHF,TGCGCCAGCAGCCTAGTGAACAGGGACCCTCAGCCCCAGCATTTT
TRBV21-1,.,few,TRBJ1-2,CASSIRDRVGYTF,TGTGCCAGCAGCATCCGGGACAGGGTTGGCTACACCTTC
TRBV19,TRBD1,.,TRBJ2-2,CASTDRGNTGELFF,TGTGCCAGTACCGACAGGGGGAACACCGGGGAGCTGTTTTTT
TRBV7-6,TRBD1,.,TRBJ1-6,CASSLGDRVYSPLHF,TGTGCCAGCAGCTTAGGGGACAGGGTTTACTCACCCCTCCACTTT
TRBV21-1,.,.,TRBJ2-4,CASSRNRDLLAKNIQYF,TGTGCCAGCAGCAGGAACAGGGACCTCCTAGCCAAAAACATTCAGTACTTC
TRBV12-3/TRBV12-4,.,.,TRBJ2-7,CASRLLYNEQYF,TGTGCCAGCAGACTACTCTACAACGAGCAGTACTTC
TRBV9,.,.,TRBJ2-3,CASSVTQGTGTDTQYF,TGTGCCAGCAGCGTGACTCAGGGGACGGGGACAGATACGCAGTATTTT
TRBV27,TRBD1,.,TRBJ1-5,CASSLSFGTGGGQPQHF,TGTGCCAGCAGTTTATCGTTTGGGACAGGGGGCGGCCAGCCCCAGCATTTT
TRBV7-3,.,.,TRBJ2-3,CASSQGHLDTQYF,TGTGCCAGCAGCCAAGGACATTTGGATACGCAGTATTTT
TRBV5-1,.,.,TRBJ1-4,CASSLGSFDEKLFF,TGCGCCAGCAGCTTGGGTTCGTTCGATGAAAAACTGTTTTTT
TRBV5-1,TRBD1,once,TRBJ1-4,CASSLGTGRNEKLFF,TGCGCCAGCAGCTTGGGGACAGGGCGTAATGAAAAACTGTTTTTT
TRBV5-4,.,.,TRBJ1-2,CASSHNGDWGYTF,TGTGCCAGCAGCCACAACGGGGACTGGGGCTACACCTTC
TRBV5-6,.,.,TRBJ1-5,CASSSGRGQPQHF,TGTGCCAGCAGCTCCGGCCGGGGGCAGCCCCAGCATTTT
TRBV29-1,TRBD1,.,TRBJ1-4,CSVGQGARGEKLFF,TGCAGCGTTGGTCAGGGGGCAAGGGGTGAAAAACTGTTTTTT
TRBV11-1,.,.,TRBJ2-4,CASSIGNSLDKNIQYF,TGTGCCAGCAGCATAGGGAACAGCTTGGACAAAAACATTCAGTACTTC
TRBV7-2,TRBD1,.,TRBJ2-7,CASSLGDRQGRNEQYF,TGTGCCAGCAGCTTAGGGGACAGACAGGGGAGGAACGAGCAGTACTTC
TRBV5-6,TRBD1,.,TRBJ2-4,CASSLEGQGQNIQYF,TGTGCCAGCAGCTTGGAGGGACAGGGCCAAAACATTCAGTACTTC
TRBV9,TRBD2,.,TRBJ2-3,CASSATGTSGIDTQYF,TGTGCCAGCAGCGCAACCGGGACTAGCGGGATAGATACGCAGTATTTT
TRBV30,.,.,TRBJ2-3,CAWTRSGTDTQYF,TGTGCCTGGACTAGGAGCGGCACAGATACGCAGTATTTT
TRBV15,.,.,TRBJ1-5,CATSRDRPGGDQPQHF,TGTGCCACCAGCAGAGACAGGCCGGGAGGGGATCAGCCCCAGCATTTT
TRBV30,.,once,TRBJ1-2,CAWIPKNYRYGYTF,TGTGCCTGGATTCCGAAGAACTACCGCTATGGCTACACCTTC
TRBV29-1,TRBD2,.,TRBJ2-1,CSVGIPAGGPHNEQFF,TGCAGCGTTGGGATTCCAGCGGGAGGGCCTCACAATGAGCAGTTCTTC
TRBV19,.,.,TRBJ2-4,CASTPPGANIQYF,TGTGCCAGTACCCCCCCTGGGGCAAACATTCAGTACTTC